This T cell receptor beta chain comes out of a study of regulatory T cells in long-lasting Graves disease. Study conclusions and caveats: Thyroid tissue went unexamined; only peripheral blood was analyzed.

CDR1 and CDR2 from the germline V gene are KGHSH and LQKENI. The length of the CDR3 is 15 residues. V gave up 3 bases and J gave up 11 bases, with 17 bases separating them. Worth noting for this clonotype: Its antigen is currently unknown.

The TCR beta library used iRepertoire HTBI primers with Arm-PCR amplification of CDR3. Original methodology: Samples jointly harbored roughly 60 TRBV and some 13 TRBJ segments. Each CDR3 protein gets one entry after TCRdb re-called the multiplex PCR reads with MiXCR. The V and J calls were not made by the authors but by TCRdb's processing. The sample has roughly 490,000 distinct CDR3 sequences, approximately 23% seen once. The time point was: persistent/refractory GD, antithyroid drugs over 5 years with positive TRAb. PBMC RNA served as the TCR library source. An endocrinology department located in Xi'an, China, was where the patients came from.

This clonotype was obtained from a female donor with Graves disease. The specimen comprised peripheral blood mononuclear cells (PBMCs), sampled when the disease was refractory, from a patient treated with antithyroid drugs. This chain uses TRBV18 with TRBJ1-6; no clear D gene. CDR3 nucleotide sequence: TGTGCCAGCTCACCGAGTTCTCTCAACCGGACACCCCTCCACTTT. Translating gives CASSPSSLNRTPLHF.